These T cell receptor beta chains were read from a single sample in a study of radiotherapy plus CTLA-4 blockade in lung cancer. This table comes from immunoSEQ multiplex PCR, and its TCRdb copy is limited to in-frame clones, with some not included. The sample lists about 14,000 clones, 72% seen once, with roughly 46% in the top ten. The sequencing here drew on peripheral blood, taken from a patient treated with radiotherapy plus ipilimumab. Source of these receptors: a human donor with non-small cell lung cancer whose response to radiotherapy plus ipilimumab could not be evaluated. Both conserved end residues are part of each CDR3. The size of a clone is reported for some rows only, either as once, few or many, or as a class for expanded clones.

v_call | clone_size | cdr3_aa
TRBV30 | once | CAWSVGHNNQPQHF
TRBV19 | . | CATRTSTQETQYF
TRBV18 | . | CASSPLGQGAEETQYF
TRBV5-1 | . | CASSTGGRPETPLHF
TRBV2 | . | CASSEDRGFPDTQYF
TRBV6-6 | . | CASSIQESQPQHF
TRBV7-2 | . | CASSWKGLSYNEQFF
TRBV6-5 | . | CASTPSLNYGYTF
TRBV6-4 | . | CASSEAGSTDTQYF
TRBV27 | . | CASSLRDRVETQYF
TRBV29-1 | medium-sized | CSVARQGTEAFF
TRBV4-3 | . | CASSQDAVAGGLIAKNIQYF
TRBV6-1 | . | CASSLRDRGHNEQFF
TRBV5-1 | . | CASSLGGTGGDQPQHF
TRBV7-3 | . | CASSLGVAGDTEAFF
TRBV6-5 | . | CASSFADRYTEAFF
TRBV6-6 | . | CASNTNTRAFF
TRBV6-5 | once | CASSYAGQGSGYTF
TRBV21-1 | . | CASSKANPVGGPPDTQYF
TRBV5-1 | . | CASSWGGGGLYGYTF
TRBV4-3 | few | CASSQGTSGDYNEQFF
TRBV30 | . | CAWSQIQGFYLNEQFF
TRBV7-3 | . | CASSLGGANTGELFF
TRBV5-1 | . | CASSLEPGGSYNEQFF
TRBV11-3 | once | CASSLRDSQETQYF
TRBV29-1 | once | CSVETSGDFYEQYF